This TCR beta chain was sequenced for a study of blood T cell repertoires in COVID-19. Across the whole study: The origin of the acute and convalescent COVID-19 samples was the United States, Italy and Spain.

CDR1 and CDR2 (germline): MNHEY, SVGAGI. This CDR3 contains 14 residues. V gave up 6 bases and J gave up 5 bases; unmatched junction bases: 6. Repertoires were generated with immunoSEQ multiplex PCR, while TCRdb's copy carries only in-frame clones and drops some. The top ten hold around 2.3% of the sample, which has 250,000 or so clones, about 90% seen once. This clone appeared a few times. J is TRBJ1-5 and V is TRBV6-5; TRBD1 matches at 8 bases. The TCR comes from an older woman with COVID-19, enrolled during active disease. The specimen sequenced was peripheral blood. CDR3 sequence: CASRRTGGDQPQHF. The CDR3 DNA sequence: TGTGCCAGCAGACGAACAGGGGGGGATCAGCCCCAGCATTTT.